This T cell receptor beta chain was profiled in a study of OX40 agonist ivuxolimab in advanced cancers. Study summary: All patients had ivuxolimab intravenously every 2 weeks at 0.01 to 10 mg/kg. The dose-escalation cohort was about 86% male, with a mean age of around 54 years, ranging about 23 to 79.

V gave up 4 bases and J gave up 9 bases; unmatched junction bases: 10. Per germline, CDR1 SGHNT and CDR2 YYREEE (reference sequence). The CDR3 spans 15 residues. The table came from immunoSEQ multiplex PCR; TCRdb's copy has only in-frame clones and leaves some out. The data show roughly 70,000 clones, 85% to 90% seen once. About this clone: Its antigen is as yet unknown.

Overall study results and limits: Circulating CD4+ and CD8+ T cells showed clonal expansion by week 6 at 0.1 to 3.0 mg/kg.

Sequencing used CD4+ or CD8+ T cells sorted from blood, obtained in a trial of the OX40 agonist ivuxolimab. This chain joins TRBV5-4 and TRBJ2-1; TRBD2 matches 10 bases. The sequence derives from an adult with an advanced solid tumor such as melanoma, head and neck, liver or kidney cancer. The CDR3 nucleotides are TGTGCCAGCAGCCAAGGGACTAGCGCTATCGGTGAGCAGTTCTTC. It specifies CASSQGTSAIGEQFF.